The 25 T cell receptor beta chains presented below share a single source sample, sequenced in a study of vaccination and CD4 T cells after COVID-19. Antigen specificity for these receptors is unknown. An Oncomine TCR Beta short-read assay was used to sequence the DNA from cultured CD4+ T cells. Using its own MiXCR run on the PCR reads, TCRdb lists one record per CDR3 protein. Of about 15,000 distinct CDR3 sequences in the sample, around 80% were seen once. Treatment reported: 10-day PBMC culture with coronavirus spike peptide pools or control peptides (ViraFEST assay). The sequenced sample consisted of CD4+ T cells from blood, cultured in vitro. The receptors shown here come from a human donor who had recovered from COVID-19.

CDR3 in amino acids: CSARWGVANTGELFF. CDR3 DNA sequence: TGCAGTGCCCGCTGGGGGGTCGCGAACACCGGGGAGCTGTTTTTT. The chain couples TRBV20-1 to TRBJ2-2, with a possible D match to TRBD2 (6 bases). This CDR3 spans 15 amino acids. CDR1 and CDR2 (germline): DFQATT, SNEGSKA (reference sequence). V lost 6 bases, J lost 0 bases, and 14 bases lay in between.

In its sample, this clonotype ranks as large. This sequence joins TRBV7-6 and TRBJ2-7; 8 nucleotides align to TRBD1. This CDR3 has 16 residues. Germline loops: CDR1 SGHVS, CDR2 FNYEAQ. With 1 base clipped from V and 10 bases from J, the junction kept 15 bases outside the gene matches. CDR3: CASSLGPSGGSTPQYF. CDR3 DNA sequence: TGTGCCAGCAGCTTAGGTCCTTCAGGGGGCAGTACACCCCAGTACTTC. Complete variable domain (other parts from reference TRBV7-6 and TRBJ2-7): GAGVSQSPRYKVTKRGQDVALRCDPISGHVSLYWYRQALGQGPEFLTYFNYEAQQDKSGLPNDRFSAERPEGSISTLTIQRTEQRDSAMYRCASSLGPSGGSTPQYFGPGTRLTVT.

J is TRBJ2-3 and V is TRBV6-1, with 8 nucleotides matching TRBD2. The CDR3 is made up of 19 amino acids. Germline CDR1 and CDR2: MNHNS and SASEGT. With V trimmed by 5 bases and J by 3 bases, 19 bases remained unmatched. The CDR3 DNA follows: TGTGCCAGCAGTCCGGGACTAGTCGGTATGGGCTCCCGAACAGATACGCAGTATTTT. Translation gives CASSPGLVGMGSRTDTQYF.

The V and J genes are TRBV24-1 and TRBJ2-7, with a weak D call TRBD1 (5 bases). Per the germline V gene, CDR1 is KGHDR and CDR2 is SFDVKD. The CDR3 spans 15 residues. Trimming took 2 bases from V and 0 from J, leaving 10 bases between them. The CDR3 DNA reads TGTGCCACCAGTGATTCGCGGACACGCTCCTACGAGCAGTACTTC. Translation: CATSDSRTRSYEQYF.

V and J are TRBV20-1 and TRBJ1-5; TRBD1 might be the D (6 bases). Deletions cut 0 bases from V and 0 bases from J, with 12 bases between. CDR1 DFQATT and CDR2 SNEGSKA come from the germline V gene (reference sequence). The CDR3 extends over 16 amino acids. This CDR3 is CSARDRDIYSNQPQHF. Here the CDR3 DNA reads TGCAGTGCTAGAGATCGGGACATCTATAGCAATCAGCCCCAGCATTTT.

This chain connects TRBV28 to TRBJ1-5; TRBD1 matches at 10 bases. The CDR3 covers 16 residues. V lost 5 bases to trimming and J lost 7 bases; unmatched junction nucleotides: 11. Germline V gives CDR1 MDHEN, CDR2 SYDVKM. In DNA form, the CDR3 reads TGTGCCAGCAGTCATGGGGGACAGGGGCTTGGGCAGCCCCAGCATTTT. Amino acids: CASSHGGQGLGQPQHF.

This clonotype was seen a few times. The chain uses TRBV6-1 and TRBJ1-5; 7 positions match TRBD1. The CDR3 is 14 amino acids. The V gene's germline CDR1 is MNHNS and CDR2 SASEGT. The ends lost 6 bases at V and 1 base at J; junction bases unmatched: 3. CDR3 DNA sequence: TGTGCCAGCAGGAGGGACAGCAGCAATCAGCCCCAGCATTTT. As protein: CASRRDSSNQPQHF.

This chain links TRBV20-1 with TRBJ2-3; D not resolved. The CDR3 has 13 residues. From germline, CDR1 is DFQATT and CDR2 SNEGSKA (reference sequence). V lost 3 bases to trimming and J lost 1 base, with 8 bases between them. The CDR3 loop reads CSARIRCTDTQYF. The CDR3 DNA follows: TGCAGTGCTAGGATAAGGTGCACAGATACGCAGTATTTT.

This chain joins TRBV6-4 and TRBJ1-1; D is uncertain. V lost 5 bases to trimming and J lost 1 base, with 8 bases between them. The CDR3 has 13 amino acids. Per germline, CDR1 MRHNA and CDR2 SNTAGT. The CDR3 region has the DNA TGTGCCAGCAGTCGACATGGGAACACTGAAGCTTTCTTT. It codes for CASSRHGNTEAFF.

V is TRBV29-1 and J is TRBJ2-3; TRBD2 agrees at 8 bases. The CDR3 is 15 amino acids. Germline V lookup: CDR1 SQVTM, CDR2 ANQGSEA. J gave up 1 base and V 6 bases, and 9 bases lay outside the gene matches. Here the CDR3 reads CSVRTGGAGTDTQYF. CDR3 nucleotide sequence: TGCAGCGTACGCACGGGAGGGGCGGGCACAGATACGCAGTATTTT.

This sequence joins TRBV27 and TRBJ1-5, with D perhaps matching TRBD1 (5 bases). Germline V lookup: CDR1 MNHEY, CDR2 SMNVEV (reference sequence). This CDR3 contains 21 residues. Trimming pared 8 bases from V and 6 bases from J, leaving 38 bases between. CDR3 nucleotides: TGTGCCAGCGGCCTAGGGACTGCCGTGATGCCGAACCCTTTCAGTGGTCAGCCCCAGCATTTT. Its translation: CASGLGTAVMPNPFSGQPQHF.

The genes are TRBV28 and TRBJ1-5, with no clear D. CDR1 is MDHEN, CDR2 SYDVKM, per germline. Trimming shortened V by 7 bases and J by 2 bases, and 21 bases separated the two germline ends. The CDR3 consists of 17 residues. The CDR3 DNA reads TGTGCCAGCACCCTGGACCGGTGGGGATCGGGCAATCAGCCCCAGCATTTT. Protein sequence: CASTLDRWGSGNQPQHF.

The V and J genes are TRBV20-1 and TRBJ1-5; D unresolved. CDR1 DFQATT and CDR2 SNEGSKA come from the germline V gene (reference sequence). Trimming removed 1 base from V and 5 bases from J, with 15 bases in between. The CDR3 has 15 residues. The CDR3 sequence: CSARVSGEPYQPQHF. The DNA of the CDR3 is TGCAGTGCTAGAGTGTCTGGGGAGCCGTATCAGCCCCAGCATTTT.

J is TRBJ1-5 and V is TRBV15; 8 nucleotides align to TRBD1. The V gene's germline CDR1 is LNHNV and CDR2 YYDKDF (reference sequence). This CDR3 is 15 amino acids long. V shed 5 bases, J shed 6 bases, and the junction held 9 bases outside the gene matches. The CDR3 DNA is TGTGCCACCAGCCGATTCACAGGGGGAACTCAGCCCCAGCATTTT. Translated: CATSRFTGGTQPQHF.

The rearrangement uses TRBV11-2 and TRBJ2-7; TRBD2 agrees at 13 bases. Trimming cost V 4 bases and J 5 bases; bases outside gene matches: 11. The CDR3 contains 17 residues. Germline-derived CDR1 and CDR2 are SGHAT and FQNNGV. The chain's CDR3 is CASSSVGTGTSGNEQYF. The CDR3 nucleotides read TGTGCCAGCAGCTCCGTAGGGACCGGGACTAGCGGGAACGAGCAGTACTTC.

The genes are TRBV6-1 and TRBJ1-1; tentative D call: TRBD1 (5 bases). The CDR3 runs to 15 residues. From germline, CDR1 is MNHNS and CDR2 SASEGT. V was clipped by 6 bases and J by 4 bases, with 18 bases between them. The CDR3 is CASRGRLRAATEAFF. CDR3 DNA sequence: TGTGCCAGCAGGGGACGGCTGAGGGCCGCCACTGAAGCTTTCTTT.

The V and J genes are TRBV6-1 and TRBJ2-7; possible D gene TRBD2, 6 bases. The germline CDR1 and CDR2 sequences are MNHNS and SASEGT. Trimming took 0 bases from V and 5 from J, leaving 11 bases between them. The CDR3 is 14 residues long. CDR3 in DNA: TGTGCCAGCAGTGAAGCGGACTACAAAAACGAGCAGTACTTC. It encodes CASSEADYKNEQYF.

The chain has TRBV24-1 and TRBJ2-2; 9 nucleotides align to TRBD2. Trimming took 9 bases from V and 7 from J; bases not matched to a gene: 14. Germline CDR1 reads KGHDR; CDR2 reads SFDVKD. The CDR3 runs 16 residues. DNA for the CDR3: TGTGCCACCTCACCCCGTCCGGGACTAGCTGGCGGGGAGCTGTTTTTT. Its translation: CATSPRPGLAGGELFF.

The J gene is TRBJ2-1, the V gene TRBV20-1; 7 bases align to TRBD2. CDR3 length equals 17 residues. Trimming at V came to 0 bases and at J to 6 bases, leaving 14 bases not matched to a gene. Germline values: CDR1 DFQATT, CDR2 SNEGSKA (reference sequence). The CDR3 sequence: CSARDLPWAGEGNEQFF. In DNA form, the CDR3 reads TGCAGTGCTAGAGACCTCCCGTGGGCGGGAGAGGGCAATGAGCAGTTCTTC.

This clonotype has only a few counts. V gene TRBV7-2 combines with J gene TRBJ1-2, with a possible D match to TRBD1 (6 bases). This CDR3 is 16 amino acids long. V dropped 0 bases and J dropped 7 bases, with 18 bases sitting between them. CDR1 SGHTA and CDR2 FQGNSA come from the germline V gene. The DNA for the CDR3 is TGTGCCAGCAGCTTAGCCGCGGGGGCGGCGGCGGGTGGCTACACCTTC. Encoded protein: CASSLAAGAAAGGYTF.

The rearrangement links TRBV7-9 to TRBJ2-7; D remains ambiguous. Germline V gives CDR1 SEHNR, CDR2 FQNEAQ (reference sequence). The CDR3 loop spans 12 amino acids. Trimming pared 4 bases from V and 12 bases from J, leaving 16 bases between. The CDR3 DNA sequence: TGTGCCAGCAGCTCCGTAGACCACCCGGGGTACTTC. It codes for CASSSVDHPGYF.

This rearrangement joins TRBV20-1 to TRBJ1-2, with 11 bases matching TRBD1. V trimming: 5 bases; J trimming: 4 bases; junction bases outside the gene matches: 3. The CDR3 consists of 13 residues. CDR1 is DFQATT and CDR2 is SNEGSKA in the germline V gene (reference sequence). Here the CDR3 reads CSAPDRGLYGYTF. The CDR3 nucleotides are TGCAGTGCTCCGGACAGGGGGCTCTATGGCTACACCTTC.

This clonotype was seen a single time. V usage is TRBV6-2 or TRBV6-3 and J usage is TRBJ1-1; D remains ambiguous. The CDR3 covers 13 residues. V was trimmed by 0 bases and J by 5 bases, leaving 7 bases between them. Germline V gene lookup returns CDR1 MNHEY and CDR2 SVGEGT. The CDR3 DNA follows: TGTGCCAGCAGTTACTCTAGGTGGACTGAAGCTTTCTTT. Translating gives CASSYSRWTEAFF.

The genes are TRBV20-1 and TRBJ1-1; the D gene is possibly TRBD1 (6 bases). Per germline, CDR1 DFQATT and CDR2 SNEGSKA (reference sequence). The CDR3 spans 14 residues. Trimming took 2 bases from V and 7 from J, leaving 17 bases between them. The CDR3: CSARHQGPTSEAFF. The CDR3 bases are TGCAGTGCTAGACATCAGGGGCCCACCAGTGAAGCTTTCTTT.

The chain combines TRBV18 with TRBJ2-4, with D possibly matching TRBD1 (5 bases). Germline CDR1 KGHSH, CDR2 LQKENI. The germline V and J ends were trimmed by 5 bases and 8 bases, with 13 bases remaining between them. This CDR3 is 13 amino acids long. The CDR3 nucleotides are TGTGCCAGCTCAGAGACAGCTACGGACATTCAGTACTTC. This encodes CASSETATDIQYF.